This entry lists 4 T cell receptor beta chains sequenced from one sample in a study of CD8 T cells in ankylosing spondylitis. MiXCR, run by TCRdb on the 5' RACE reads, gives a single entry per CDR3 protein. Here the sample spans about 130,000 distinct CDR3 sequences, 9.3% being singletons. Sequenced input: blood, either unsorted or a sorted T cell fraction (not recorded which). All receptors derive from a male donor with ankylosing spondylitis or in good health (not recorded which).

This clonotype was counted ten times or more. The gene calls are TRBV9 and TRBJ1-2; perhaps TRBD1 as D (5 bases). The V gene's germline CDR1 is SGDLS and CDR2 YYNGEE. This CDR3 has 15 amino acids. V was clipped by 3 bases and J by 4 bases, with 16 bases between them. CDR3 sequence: CASSAGRQGGYGYTF. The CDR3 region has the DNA TGTGCCAGCAGCGCCGGGAGGCAGGGAGGCTATGGCTACACCTTC. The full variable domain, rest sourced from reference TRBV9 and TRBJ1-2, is DSGVTQTPKHLITATGQRVTLRCSPRSGDLSVYWYQQSLDQGLQFLIQYYNGEERAKGNILERFSAQQFPDLHSELNLSSLELGDSALYFCASSAGRQGGYGYTFGSGTRLTVV.

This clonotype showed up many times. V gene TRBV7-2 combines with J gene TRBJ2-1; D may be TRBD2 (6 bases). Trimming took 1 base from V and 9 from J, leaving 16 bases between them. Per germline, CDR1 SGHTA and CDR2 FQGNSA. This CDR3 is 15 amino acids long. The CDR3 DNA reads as TGTGCCAGCAGCTTAGGGGGCGGGATTGCAATTGAGCAGTTCTTC. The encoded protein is CASSLGGGIAIEQFF.

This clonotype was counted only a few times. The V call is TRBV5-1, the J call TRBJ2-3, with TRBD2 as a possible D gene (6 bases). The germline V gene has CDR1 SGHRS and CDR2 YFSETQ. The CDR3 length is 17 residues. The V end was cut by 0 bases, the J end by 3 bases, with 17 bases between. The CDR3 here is CASSLALRAGGTDTQYF. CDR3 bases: TGCGCCAGCAGCTTGGCCCTTCGAGCGGGTGGGACAGATACGCAGTATTTT. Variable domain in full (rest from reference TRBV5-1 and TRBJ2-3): KAGVTQTPRYLIKTRGQQVTLSCSPISGHRSVSWYQQTPGQGLQFLFEYFSETQRNKGNFPGRFSGRQFSNSRSEMNVSTLELGDSALYLCASSLALRAGGTDTQYFGPGTRLTVL.

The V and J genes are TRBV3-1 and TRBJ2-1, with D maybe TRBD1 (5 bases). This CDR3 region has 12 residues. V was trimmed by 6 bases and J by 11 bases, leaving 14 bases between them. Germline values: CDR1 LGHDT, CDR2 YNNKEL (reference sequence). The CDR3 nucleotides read TGTGCCAGCAGGCCCCCAGACAGAAAGCAGTTCTTC. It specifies CASRPPDRKQFF.